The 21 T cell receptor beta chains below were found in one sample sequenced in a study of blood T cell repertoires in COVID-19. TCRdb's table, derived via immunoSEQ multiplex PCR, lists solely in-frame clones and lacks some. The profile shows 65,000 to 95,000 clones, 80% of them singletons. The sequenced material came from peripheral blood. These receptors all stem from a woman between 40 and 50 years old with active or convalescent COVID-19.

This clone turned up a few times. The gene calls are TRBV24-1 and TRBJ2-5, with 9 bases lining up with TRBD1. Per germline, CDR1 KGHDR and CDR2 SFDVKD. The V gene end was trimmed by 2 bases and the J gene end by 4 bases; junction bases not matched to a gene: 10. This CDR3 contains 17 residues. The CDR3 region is CATSDSGDRATIETQYF. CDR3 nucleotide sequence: TGTGCCACCAGTGATTCGGGGGACAGGGCCACAATAGAGACCCAGTACTTC.

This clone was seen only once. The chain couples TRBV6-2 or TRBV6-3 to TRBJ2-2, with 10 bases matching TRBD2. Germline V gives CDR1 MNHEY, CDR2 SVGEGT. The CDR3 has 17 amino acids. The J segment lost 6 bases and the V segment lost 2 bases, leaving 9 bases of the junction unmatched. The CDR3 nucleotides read TGTGCCAGCAGTTACCGGCTAGCGGGAGTCTCGGCCGGGGAGCTGTTTTTT. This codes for CASSYRLAGVSAGELFF.

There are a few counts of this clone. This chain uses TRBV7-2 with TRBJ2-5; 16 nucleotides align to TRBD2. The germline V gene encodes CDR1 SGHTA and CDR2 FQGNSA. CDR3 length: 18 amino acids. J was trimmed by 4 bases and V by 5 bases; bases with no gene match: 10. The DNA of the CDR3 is TGTGCCAGCAGCGGGCCGGGACTAGCGGGGGGGTCCTCAGAGACCCAGTACTTC. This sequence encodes CASSGPGLAGGSSETQYF.

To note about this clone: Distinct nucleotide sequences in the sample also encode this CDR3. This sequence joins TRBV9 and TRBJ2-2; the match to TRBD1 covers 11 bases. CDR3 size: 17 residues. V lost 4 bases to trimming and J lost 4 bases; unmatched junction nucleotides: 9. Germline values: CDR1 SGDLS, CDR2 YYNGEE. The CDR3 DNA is TGTGCCAGCAGCCGCCCCCGGACAGGGGGCCCCACCGGGGAGCTGTTTTTT. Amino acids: CASSRPRTGGPTGELFF. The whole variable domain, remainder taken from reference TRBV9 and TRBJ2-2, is DSGVTQTPKHLITATGQRVTLRCSPRSGDLSVYWYQQSLDQGLQFLIQYYNGEERAKGNILERFSAQQFPDLHSELNLSSLELGDSALYFCASSRPRTGGPTGELFFGEGSRLTVL.

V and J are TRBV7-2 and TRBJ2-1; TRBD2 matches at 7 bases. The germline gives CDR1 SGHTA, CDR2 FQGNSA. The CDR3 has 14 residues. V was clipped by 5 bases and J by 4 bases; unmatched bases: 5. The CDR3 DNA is TGTGCCAGCAGCGGGGCTAGCGGATACAATGAGCAGTTCTTC. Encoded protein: CASSGASGYNEQFF.

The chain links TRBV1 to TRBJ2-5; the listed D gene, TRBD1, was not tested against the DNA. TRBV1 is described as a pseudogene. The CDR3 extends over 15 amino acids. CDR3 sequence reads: CTSSQASRQGETQYF. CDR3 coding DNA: TGCACCAGCAGCCAAGCATCTCGACAGGGCGAGACCCAGTACTTC.

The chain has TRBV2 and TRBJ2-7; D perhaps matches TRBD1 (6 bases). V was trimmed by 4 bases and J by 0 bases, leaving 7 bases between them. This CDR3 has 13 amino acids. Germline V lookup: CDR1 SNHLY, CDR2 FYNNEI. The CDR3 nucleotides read TGTGCCAGCAGTGGGACAGCCTCCTACGAGCAGTACTTC. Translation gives CASSGTASYEQYF.

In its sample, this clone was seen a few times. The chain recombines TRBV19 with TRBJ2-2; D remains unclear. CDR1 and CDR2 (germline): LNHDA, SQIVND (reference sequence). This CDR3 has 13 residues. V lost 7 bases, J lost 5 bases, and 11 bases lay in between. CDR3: CASNPSSTGELFF. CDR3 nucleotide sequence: TGTGCCAGTAATCCGTCCTCTACCGGGGAGCTGTTTTTT.

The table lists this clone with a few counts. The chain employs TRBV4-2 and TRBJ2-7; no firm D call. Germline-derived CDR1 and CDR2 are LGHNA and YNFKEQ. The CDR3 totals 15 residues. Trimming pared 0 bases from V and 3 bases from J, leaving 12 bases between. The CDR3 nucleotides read TGTGCCAGCAGCCAAGACTCGGAGATTGGCTACGAGCAGTACTTC. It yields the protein CASSQDSEIGYEQYF.

The CDR3 reads CASSLGGTSGSTDTQYF. CDR3 DNA sequence: TGTGCCAGCAGCTTAGGGGGGACTAGCGGGAGCACAGATACGCAGTATTTT. The V call is TRBV7-2, the J call TRBJ2-3; TRBD2 matches at 12 bases. Germline CDR1 and CDR2: SGHTA and FQGNSA. J gave up 0 bases and V 1 base, and 2 bases lay outside the gene matches. The CDR3 loop spans 17 amino acids.

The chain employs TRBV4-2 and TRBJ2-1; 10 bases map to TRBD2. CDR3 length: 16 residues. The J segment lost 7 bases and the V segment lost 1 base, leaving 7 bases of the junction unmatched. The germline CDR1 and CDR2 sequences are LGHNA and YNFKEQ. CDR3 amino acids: CASSQVGAGGLNEQFF. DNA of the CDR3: TGTGCCAGCAGCCAAGTGGGAGCGGGGGGGTTGAATGAGCAGTTCTTC.

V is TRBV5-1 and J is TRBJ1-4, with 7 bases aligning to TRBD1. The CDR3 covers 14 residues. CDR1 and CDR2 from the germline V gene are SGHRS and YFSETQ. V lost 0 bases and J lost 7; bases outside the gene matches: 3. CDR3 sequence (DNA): TGCGCCAGCAGCTTGGGACAGGGTGGTGAAAAACTGTTTTTT. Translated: CASSLGQGGEKLFF. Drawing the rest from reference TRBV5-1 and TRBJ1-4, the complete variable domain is KAGVTQTPRYLIKTRGQQVTLSCSPISGHRSVSWYQQTPGQGLQFLFEYFSETQRNKGNFPGRFSGRQFSNSRSEMNVSTLELGDSALYLCASSLGQGGEKLFFGSGTQLSVL.

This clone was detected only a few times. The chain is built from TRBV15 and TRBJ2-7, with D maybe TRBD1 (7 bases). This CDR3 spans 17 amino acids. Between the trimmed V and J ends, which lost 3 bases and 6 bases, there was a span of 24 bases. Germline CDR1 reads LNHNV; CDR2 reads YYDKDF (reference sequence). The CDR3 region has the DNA TGTGCCACCAGCAGGGGGGGCCTGGACAGGTTCTCGGGCGAGCAGTACTTC. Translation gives CATSRGGLDRFSGEQYF. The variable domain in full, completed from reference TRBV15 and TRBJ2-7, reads DAMVIQNPRYQVTQFGKPVTLSCSQTLNHNVMYWYQQKSSQAPKLLFHYYDKDFNNEADTPDNFQSRRPNTSFCFLDIRSPGLGDTAMYLCATSRGGLDRFSGEQYFGPGTRLTVT.

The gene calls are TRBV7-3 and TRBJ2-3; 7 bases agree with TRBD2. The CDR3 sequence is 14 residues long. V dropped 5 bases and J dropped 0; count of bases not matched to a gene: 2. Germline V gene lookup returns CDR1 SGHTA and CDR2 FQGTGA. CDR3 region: CASSPGRSTDTQYF. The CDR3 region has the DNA TGTGCCAGCAGCCCCGGGAGGAGCACAGATACGCAGTATTTT.

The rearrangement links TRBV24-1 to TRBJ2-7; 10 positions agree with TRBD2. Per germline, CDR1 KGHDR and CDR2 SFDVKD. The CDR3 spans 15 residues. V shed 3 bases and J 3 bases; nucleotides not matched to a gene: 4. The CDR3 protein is CATSDPRTSGYEQYF. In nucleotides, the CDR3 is TGTGCCACCAGTGATCCACGGACTAGCGGCTACGAGCAGTACTTC.

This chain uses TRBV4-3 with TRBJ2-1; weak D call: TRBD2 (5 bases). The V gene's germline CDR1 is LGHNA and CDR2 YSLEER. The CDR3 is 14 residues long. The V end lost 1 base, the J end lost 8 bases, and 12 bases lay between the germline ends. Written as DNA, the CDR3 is TGCGCCAGCAGCCAAGGTTTATCGGGGTATGAGCAGTTCTTC. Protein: CASSQGLSGYEQFF.

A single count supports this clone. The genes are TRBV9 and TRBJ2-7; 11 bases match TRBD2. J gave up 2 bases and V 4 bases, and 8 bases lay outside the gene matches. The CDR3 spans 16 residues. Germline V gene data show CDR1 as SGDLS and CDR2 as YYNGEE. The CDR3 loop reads CASSPRGLAETYEQYF. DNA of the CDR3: TGTGCCAGCAGCCCTCGGGGACTAGCGGAAACCTACGAGCAGTACTTC.

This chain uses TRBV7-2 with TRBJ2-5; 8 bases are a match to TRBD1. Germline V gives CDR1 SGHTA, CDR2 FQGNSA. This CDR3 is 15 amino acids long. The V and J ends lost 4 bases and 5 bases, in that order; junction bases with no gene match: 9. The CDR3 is CASSSQGAKTETQYF. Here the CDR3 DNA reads TGTGCCAGCAGCTCCCAGGGGGCAAAGACGGAGACCCAGTACTTC.

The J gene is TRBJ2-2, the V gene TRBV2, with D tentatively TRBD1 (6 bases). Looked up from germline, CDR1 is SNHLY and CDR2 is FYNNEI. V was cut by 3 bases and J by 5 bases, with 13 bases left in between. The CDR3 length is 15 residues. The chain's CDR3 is CASSEQGIETGELFF. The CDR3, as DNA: TGTGCCAGCAGTGAGCAGGGGATCGAAACCGGGGAGCTGTTTTTT.

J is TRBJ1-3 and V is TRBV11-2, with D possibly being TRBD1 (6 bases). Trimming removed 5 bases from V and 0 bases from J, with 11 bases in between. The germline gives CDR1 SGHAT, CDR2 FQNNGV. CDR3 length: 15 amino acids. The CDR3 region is CASSPTGYSGNTIYF. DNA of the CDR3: TGTGCCAGCAGCCCAACAGGGTACTCTGGAAACACCATATATTTT.

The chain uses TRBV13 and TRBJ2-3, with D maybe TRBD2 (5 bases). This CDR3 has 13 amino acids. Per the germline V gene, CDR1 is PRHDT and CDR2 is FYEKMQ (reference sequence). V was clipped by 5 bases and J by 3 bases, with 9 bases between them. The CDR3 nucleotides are TGTGCCAGCAGCCCGAGCGGTACAGATACGCAGTATTTT. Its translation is CASSPSGTDTQYF.